What follows is one T cell receptor (beta chain) and its context. Seattle-derived patients entered the study during active infection and were followed longitudinally. Trimming stripped 0 bases from V and 0 bases from J, with 16 bases between. Germline V gene sequence: CDR1 SGDLS, CDR2 YYNGEE. The CDR3 consists of 18 residues. The entry originates in a study of blood T cell repertoires in COVID-19. Study-level background: The origin of the acute and convalescent COVID-19 samples was the United States, Italy and Spain.

TCRdb keeps only in-frame clones here, not all; method: immunoSEQ multiplex PCR. The sample has under 200,000 clones; 85% are singletons. The sample consisted of peripheral blood. The rearrangement uses TRBV9 and TRBJ1-3; tentatively, D is TRBD1 (5 bases). The origin of this receptor is a woman aged 45-60 years with COVID-19, enrolled during active disease. CDR3 loop: CASSVAGTTVYSGNTIYF. CDR3 nucleotide sequence: TGTGCCAGCAGCGTAGCCGGAACGACAGTTTACTCTGGAAACACCATATATTTT.